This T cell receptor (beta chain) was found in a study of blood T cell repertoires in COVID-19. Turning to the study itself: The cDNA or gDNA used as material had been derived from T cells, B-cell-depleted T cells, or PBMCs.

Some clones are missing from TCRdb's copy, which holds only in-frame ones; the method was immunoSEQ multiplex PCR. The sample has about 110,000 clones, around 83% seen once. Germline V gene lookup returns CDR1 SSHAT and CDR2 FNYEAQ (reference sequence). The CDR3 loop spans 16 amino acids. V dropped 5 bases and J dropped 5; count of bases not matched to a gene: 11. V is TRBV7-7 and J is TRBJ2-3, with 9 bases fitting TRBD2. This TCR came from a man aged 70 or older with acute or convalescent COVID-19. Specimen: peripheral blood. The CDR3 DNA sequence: TGTGCCAGCAGCCCCGCGGGAGGGGGGGCTGTAGATACGCAGTATTTT. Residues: CASSPAGGGAVDTQYF.